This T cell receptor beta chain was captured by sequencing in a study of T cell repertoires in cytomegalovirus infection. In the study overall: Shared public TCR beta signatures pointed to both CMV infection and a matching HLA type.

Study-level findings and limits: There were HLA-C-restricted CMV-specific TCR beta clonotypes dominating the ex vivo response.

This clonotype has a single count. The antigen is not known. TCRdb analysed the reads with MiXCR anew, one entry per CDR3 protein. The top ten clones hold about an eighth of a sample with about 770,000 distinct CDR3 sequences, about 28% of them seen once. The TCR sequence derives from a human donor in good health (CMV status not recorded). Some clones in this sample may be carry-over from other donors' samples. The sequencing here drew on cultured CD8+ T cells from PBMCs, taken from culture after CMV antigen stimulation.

The CDR3 loop reads CASRRAAYEQYV. CDR3 nucleotide sequence: TGTGCCAGCAGACGGGCAGCTTACGAGCAGTACGTC. V is TRBV6-8 and J is TRBJ2-7, with no clear D. V lost 6 bases, J lost 4 bases, and 10 bases lay in between. This CDR3 is built from 12 residues. CDR1 and CDR2 (germline): MNHGY, SAAAGT.